The entry below describes one T cell receptor beta chain. This record belongs to a study of T cells in localized non-small cell lung cancer. The germline CDR1 and CDR2 sequences are LNHDA and SQIVND (reference sequence). This CDR3 comprises 15 residues. V lost 6 bases to trimming and J lost 1 base, with 13 bases between them. Only in-frame clones appear in the TCRdb table, and some are missing; sequencing was by immunoSEQ multiplex PCR. This sample yields about 28,000 clones, of which less than 95% are seen a single time; approximately 0.99% belongs to the top ten. The material was peripheral blood, obtained before any cancer treatment. V is TRBV19 and J is TRBJ2-1; tentatively, D is TRBD1 (6 bases). The TCR sequence derives from a woman aged 40 to 75 with stage I lung adenocarcinoma. The chain's CDR3 is CASSSHRGSYNEQFF. The DNA for the CDR3 is TGTGCCAGTAGCTCTCATAGGGGGTCCTACAATGAGCAGTTCTTC.